A selection of T cell receptor beta chains follows, all from one sample in a study of T-cell memory formation after mild COVID-19. In TCRdb, the 5' RACE reads were re-called with MiXCR into one record per CDR3 protein. The table includes under 300,000 distinct CDR3 sequences, 9.4% detected once. The sample comprised PBMCs or a T cell subset sorted from them (not recorded which). The receptors derive from a young man who had mild COVID-19 (a few samples of this study predate the infection). Cell type and time point are not known. The CDR3 runs from the conserved cysteine through the conserved F or W. D genes are given only for firm matches. Clone size is stated in some rows and not others, as once, few, many or a class when expanded.

NA	TRBJ2-3	few	TRBV20-1	CSAREGHPTDTQYF	TGCAGTGCTAGAGAGGGACACCCCACAGATACGCAGTATTTT
TRBD1	TRBJ2-2	few	TRBV5-1	CASIQDRVENTGELFF	TGCGCCAGTATTCAGGACAGGGTGGAGAACACCGGGGAGCTGTTTTTT
NA	TRBJ1-6	NA	TRBV20-1	CSADRDKSSPLHF	TGCAGTGCGGACCGGGACAAATCATCACCCCTCCACTTT
NA	TRBJ2-2	few	TRBV5-1	CASRLGGANTGELFF	TGCGCCAGCAGGTTGGGAGGAGCCAACACCGGGGAGCTGTTTTTT
NA	TRBJ1-2	few	TRBV7-2	CASSSIPQDNAYGYTF	TGTGCCAGCAGCTCCATACCTCAAGACAACGCTTATGGCTACACCTTC
NA	TRBJ1-5	NA	TRBV7-8	CASSFDSTNQPQHF	TGTGCCAGCAGCTTTGACAGTACTAATCAGCCCCAGCATTTT
NA	TRBJ2-6	NA	TRBV7-9	CASTGQKISGANVLTF	TGTGCCAGCACCGGACAGAAGATCTCTGGGGCCAACGTCCTGACTTTC
NA	TRBJ2-3	many	TRBV24-1	CATSDNLGGSGDTQYF	TGTGCCACCAGTGACAATCTAGGTGGGTCGGGAGATACGCAGTATTTT
NA	TRBJ2-3	NA	TRBV7-6	CASSMGLFTDTQYF	TGTGCCAGCAGCATGGGACTTTTCACAGATACGCAGTATTTT
NA	TRBJ1-5	NA	TRBV20-1	CSVGRISNQPQHF	TGCAGTGTCGGACGGATTAGCAATCAGCCCCAGCATTTT
NA	TRBJ1-5	few	TRBV6-5	CASSYSGAGPRQPQHF	TGTGCCAGCAGTTACTCAGGCGCGGGGCCCCGACAGCCCCAGCATTTT
NA	TRBJ2-7	NA	TRBV9	CASSSLLGGEQYF	TGTGCCAGCAGCTCCCTATTAGGGGGCGAGCAGTACTTC
NA	TRBJ2-5	few	TRBV12-3/TRBV12-4	CASSLTGWEETQYF	TGTGCCAGCAGTTTGACGGGGTGGGAAGAGACCCAGTACTTC
NA	TRBJ1-5	many	TRBV4-3	CASSQDTREPQHF	TGCGCCAGCAGCCAAGATACCCGGGAACCCCAGCATTTT